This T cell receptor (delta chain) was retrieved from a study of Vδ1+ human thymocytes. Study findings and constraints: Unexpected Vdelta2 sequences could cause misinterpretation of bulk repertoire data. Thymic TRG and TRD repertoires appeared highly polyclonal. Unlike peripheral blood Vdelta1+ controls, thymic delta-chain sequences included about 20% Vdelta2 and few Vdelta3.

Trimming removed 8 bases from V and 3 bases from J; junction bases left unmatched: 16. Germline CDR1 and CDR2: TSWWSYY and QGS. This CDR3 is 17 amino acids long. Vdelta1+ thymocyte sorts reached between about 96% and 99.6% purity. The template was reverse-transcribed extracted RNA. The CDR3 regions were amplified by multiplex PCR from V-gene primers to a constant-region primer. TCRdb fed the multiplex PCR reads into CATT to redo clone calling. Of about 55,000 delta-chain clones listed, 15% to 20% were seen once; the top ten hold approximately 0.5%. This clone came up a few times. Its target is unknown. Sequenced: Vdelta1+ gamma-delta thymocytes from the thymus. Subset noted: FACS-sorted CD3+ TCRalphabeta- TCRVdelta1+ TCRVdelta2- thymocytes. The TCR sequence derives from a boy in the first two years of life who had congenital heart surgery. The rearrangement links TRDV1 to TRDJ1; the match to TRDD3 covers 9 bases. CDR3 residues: CALSLGDPGPYSDKLIF. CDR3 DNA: TGTGCTCTTTCACTGGGGGACCCAGGACCCTACTCCGATAAACTCATCTTT.